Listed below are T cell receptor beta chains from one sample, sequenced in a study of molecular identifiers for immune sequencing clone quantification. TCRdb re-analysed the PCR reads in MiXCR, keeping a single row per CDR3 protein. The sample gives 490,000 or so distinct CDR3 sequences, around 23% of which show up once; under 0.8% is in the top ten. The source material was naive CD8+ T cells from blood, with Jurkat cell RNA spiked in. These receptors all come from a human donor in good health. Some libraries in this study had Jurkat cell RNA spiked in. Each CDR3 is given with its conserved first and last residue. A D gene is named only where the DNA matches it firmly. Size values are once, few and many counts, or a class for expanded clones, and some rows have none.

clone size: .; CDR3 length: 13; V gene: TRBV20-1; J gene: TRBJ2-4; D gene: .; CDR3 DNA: TGCAGTTCGAGGGGGGCAGCCAAAAACATTCAGTACTTC; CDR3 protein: CSSRGAAKNIQYF
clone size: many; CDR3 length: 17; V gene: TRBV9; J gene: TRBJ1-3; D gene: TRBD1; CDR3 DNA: TGTGCCAGCAGCGTTTATCTCGGACAGGGTTTTGGAAACACCATATATTTT; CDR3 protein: CASSVYLGQGFGNTIYF
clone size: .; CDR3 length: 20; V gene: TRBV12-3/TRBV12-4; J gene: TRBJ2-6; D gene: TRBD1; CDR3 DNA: TGTGCCAGCAGCCACTTACCGACCGAGGACAGGGGGCTTGGGGCCAACGTCCTGACTTTC; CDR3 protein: CASSHLPTEDRGLGANVLTF
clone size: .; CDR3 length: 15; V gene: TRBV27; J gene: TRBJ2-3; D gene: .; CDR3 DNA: TGTGCCAGCAGTTTGACGACTTTATACACAGATACGCAGTATTTT; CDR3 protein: CASSLTTLYTDTQYF
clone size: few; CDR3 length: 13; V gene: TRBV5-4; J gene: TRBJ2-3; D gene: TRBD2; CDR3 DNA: TGTGCCAGCAGCGCGGGGGGTGGGCCCCGGGAGTATTTT; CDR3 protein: CASSAGGGPREYF
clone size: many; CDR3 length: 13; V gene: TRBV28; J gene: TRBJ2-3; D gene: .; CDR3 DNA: TGTGCCAGCAGCTCCCGACTGACTGATACGCAGTATTTT; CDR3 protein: CASSSRLTDTQYF
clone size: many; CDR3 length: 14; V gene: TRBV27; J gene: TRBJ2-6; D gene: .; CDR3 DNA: TGTGCCAGCAGTTTGCTAGGAGGGGCCAACGTCCTGACTTTC; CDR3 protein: CASSLLGGANVLTF
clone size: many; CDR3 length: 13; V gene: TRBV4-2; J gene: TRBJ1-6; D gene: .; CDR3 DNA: TGTGCCAGCAGCCTTCAGGGTAATTCACCCCTCCACTTT; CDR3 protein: CASSLQGNSPLHF
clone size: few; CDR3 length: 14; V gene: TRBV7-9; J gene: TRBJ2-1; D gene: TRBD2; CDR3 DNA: TGTGCCAGCAGCTTGATGGCGGGAGGGGGTGAGCAGTTCTTC; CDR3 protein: CASSLMAGGGEQFF
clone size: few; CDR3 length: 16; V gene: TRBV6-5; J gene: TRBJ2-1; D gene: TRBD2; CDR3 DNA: TGTGCCAGCAGTTACACGGCTAGCGGGAGGGGCAATGAGCAGTTCTTC; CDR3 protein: CASSYTASGRGNEQFF
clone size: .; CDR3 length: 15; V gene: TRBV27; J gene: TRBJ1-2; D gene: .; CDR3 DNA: TGTGCCAGCAGTTTAGGGGGACCGCTCCCCCGGGGCTACACCTTC; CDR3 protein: CASSLGGPLPRGYTF
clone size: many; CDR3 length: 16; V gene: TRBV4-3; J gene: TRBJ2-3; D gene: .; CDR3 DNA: TGCGCCAGCAGCCAAGACCGCGCAGCCCTGTCAGATACGCAGTATTTT; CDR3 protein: CASSQDRAALSDTQYF
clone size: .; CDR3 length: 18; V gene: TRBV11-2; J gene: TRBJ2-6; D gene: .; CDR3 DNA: TGTGCCAGCAGCTTACATTTGGAACGGATCTCTGGGGCCAACGTCCTGACTTTC; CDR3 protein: CASSLHLERISGANVLTF
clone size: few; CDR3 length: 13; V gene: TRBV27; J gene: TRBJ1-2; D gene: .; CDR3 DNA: TGTGCCAGCAGGCTGGGGGCTAACTATGGCTACACCTTC; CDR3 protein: CASRLGANYGYTF
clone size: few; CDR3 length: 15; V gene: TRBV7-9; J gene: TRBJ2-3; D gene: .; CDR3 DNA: TGTGCCAGCAGCCCGAACAGGGAAAGGCCAGATACGCAGTATTTT; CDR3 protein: CASSPNRERPDTQYF
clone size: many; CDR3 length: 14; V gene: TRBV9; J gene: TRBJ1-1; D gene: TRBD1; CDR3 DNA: TGTGCCAGCAGCGGGGACAGGGGCCCCACTGAAGCTTTCTTT; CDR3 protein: CASSGDRGPTEAFF
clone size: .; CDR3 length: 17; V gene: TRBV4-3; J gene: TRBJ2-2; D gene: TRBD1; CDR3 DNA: TGCGCCAGCAGCCAATGGGGGACAGCCCGAAACACCGGGGAGCTGTTTTTT; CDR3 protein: CASSQWGTARNTGELFF
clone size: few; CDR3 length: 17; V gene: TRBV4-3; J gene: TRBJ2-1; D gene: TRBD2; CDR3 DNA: TGCGCCAGCAGCCAAGGGACTAGCGGGAGGGTTTACAATGAGCAGTTCTTC; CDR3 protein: CASSQGTSGRVYNEQFF
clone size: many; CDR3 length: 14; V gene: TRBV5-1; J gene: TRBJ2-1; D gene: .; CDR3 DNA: TGCGCCAGCAGCTGGGGGGATTCCTACAATGAGCAGTTCTTC; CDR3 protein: CASSWGDSYNEQFF
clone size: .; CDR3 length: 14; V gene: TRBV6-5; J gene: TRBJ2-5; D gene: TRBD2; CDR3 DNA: TGTGCCAGCAGTTACGGGGGGACTAAGGAGACCCAGTACTTC; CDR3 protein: CASSYGGTKETQYF
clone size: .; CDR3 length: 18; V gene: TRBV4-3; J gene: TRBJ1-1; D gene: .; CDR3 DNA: TGCGCCAGCAGCCAAGGAGATTCTGGCCCGGGGGCGAACACTGAAGCTTTCTTT; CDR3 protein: CASSQGDSGPGANTEAFF
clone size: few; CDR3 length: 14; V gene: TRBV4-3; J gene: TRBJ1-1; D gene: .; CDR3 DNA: TGCGCCAGCAGCCAAGTCTTCGGGGATACTGAAGCTTTCTTT; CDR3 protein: CASSQVFGDTEAFF
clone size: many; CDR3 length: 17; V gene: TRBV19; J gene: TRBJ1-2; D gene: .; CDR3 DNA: TGTGCCAGTCGCCCCCAGGGAATCGACCGGCCTAACTATGGCTACACCTTC; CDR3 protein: CASRPQGIDRPNYGYTF
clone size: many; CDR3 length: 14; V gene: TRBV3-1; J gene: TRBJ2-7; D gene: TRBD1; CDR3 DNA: TGTGCCAGCAGCTATGGACAGGGGGCATTCGAGCAGTACTTC; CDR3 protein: CASSYGQGAFEQYF
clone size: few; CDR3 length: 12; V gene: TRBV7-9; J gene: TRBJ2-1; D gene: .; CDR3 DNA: TGTGCCAGCAGGGACCCCGGGAATGAGCAGTTCTTC; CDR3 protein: CASRDPGNEQFF
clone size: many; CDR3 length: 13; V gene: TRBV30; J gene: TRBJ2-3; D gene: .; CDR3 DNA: TGTGCCTGGAGTAGCCGGGGCACAGATACGCAGTATTTT; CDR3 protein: CAWSSRGTDTQYF
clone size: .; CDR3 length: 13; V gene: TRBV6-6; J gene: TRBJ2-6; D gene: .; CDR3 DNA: TGTGCCAGCGGCCTTTATGGGGCCAACGTCCTGACTTTC; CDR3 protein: CASGLYGANVLTF
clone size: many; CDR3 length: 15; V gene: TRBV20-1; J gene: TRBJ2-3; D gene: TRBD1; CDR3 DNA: TGCAGTGCTTTCCCGGGACAGGGGATGACAGATACGCAGTATTTT; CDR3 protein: CSAFPGQGMTDTQYF
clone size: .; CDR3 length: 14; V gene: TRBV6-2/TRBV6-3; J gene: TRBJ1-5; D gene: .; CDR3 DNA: TGTGCCAGCAGTTATTCTGGGAGCCATCAGCCCCAGCATTTT; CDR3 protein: CASSYSGSHQPQHF
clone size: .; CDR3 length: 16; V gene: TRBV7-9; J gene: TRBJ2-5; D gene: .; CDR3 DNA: TGTGCCAGCAGCCGGGTCAAGGGGGGCCCCCAAGAGACCCAGTACTTC; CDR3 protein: CASSRVKGGPQETQYF
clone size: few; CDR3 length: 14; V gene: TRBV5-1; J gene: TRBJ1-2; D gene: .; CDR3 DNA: TGCGCCAGCAGCTTGGCCAGGGACGCATATGGCTACACCTTC; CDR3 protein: CASSLARDAYGYTF
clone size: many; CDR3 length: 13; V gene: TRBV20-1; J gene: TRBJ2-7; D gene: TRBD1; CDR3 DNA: TGCAGTGCTGGGACAGGGGGCTTCTACGAGCAGTACTTC; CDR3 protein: CSAGTGGFYEQYF
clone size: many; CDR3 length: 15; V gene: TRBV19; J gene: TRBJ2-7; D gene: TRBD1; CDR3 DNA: TGTGCCAGCGCCGCCGGTCAGGGGGCCCGATACGAGCAGTACTTC; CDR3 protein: CASAAGQGARYEQYF
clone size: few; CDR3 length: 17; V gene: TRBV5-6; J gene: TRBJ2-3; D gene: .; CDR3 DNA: TGTGCCAGCAGATCAGTCCAGGACAGAAAGGAGCCAGATACGCAGTATTTT; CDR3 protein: CASRSVQDRKEPDTQYF
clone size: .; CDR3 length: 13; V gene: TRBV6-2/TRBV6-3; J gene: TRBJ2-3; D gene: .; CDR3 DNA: TGTGCCAGCACCTCACCCGCTTGGGCTACGCAGTATTTT; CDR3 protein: CASTSPAWATQYF
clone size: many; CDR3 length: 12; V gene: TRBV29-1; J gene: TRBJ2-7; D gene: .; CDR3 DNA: TGCAGCGTTGATGGGCCCGACTACGAGCAGTACTTC; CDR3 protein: CSVDGPDYEQYF
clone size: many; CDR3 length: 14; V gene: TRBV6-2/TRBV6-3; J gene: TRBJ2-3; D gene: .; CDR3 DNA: TGTGCCAGCAGGAGGGGATGGGGCACAGATACGCAGTATTTT; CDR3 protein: CASRRGWGTDTQYF
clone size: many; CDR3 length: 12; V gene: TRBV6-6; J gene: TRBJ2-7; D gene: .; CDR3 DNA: TGTGCCAGCAGTCACAGCGGTGTTGAGCAGTACTTC; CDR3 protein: CASSHSGVEQYF
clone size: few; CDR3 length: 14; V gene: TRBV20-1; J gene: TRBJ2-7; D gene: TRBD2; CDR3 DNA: TGCAGTGCTAATAGCGGGAGTGGACCCTACGAGCAGTACTTC; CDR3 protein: CSANSGSGPYEQYF
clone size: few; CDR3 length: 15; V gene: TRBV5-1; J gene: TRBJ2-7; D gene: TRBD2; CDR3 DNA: TGCGCCAGCAGCTTGGCTAGCGGGAGGGCAACCGAACAGTACTTC; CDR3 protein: CASSLASGRATEQYF
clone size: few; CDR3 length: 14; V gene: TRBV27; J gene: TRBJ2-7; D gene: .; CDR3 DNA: TGTGCCAGCAGTTTGGTAACAGCCTCCTACGAGCAGTACTTC; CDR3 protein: CASSLVTASYEQYF
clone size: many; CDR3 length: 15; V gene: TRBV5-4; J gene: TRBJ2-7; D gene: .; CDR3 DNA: TGTGCCAGCAGCTTGGAGGTGTCAGGGTCCTACGAGCAGTACTTC; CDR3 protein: CASSLEVSGSYEQYF
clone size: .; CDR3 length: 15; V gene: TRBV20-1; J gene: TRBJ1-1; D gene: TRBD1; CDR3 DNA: TGCAGTGCTAGAGACCCAGGGGGCCGGAGCACTGAAGCTTTCTTT; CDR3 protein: CSARDPGGRSTEAFF
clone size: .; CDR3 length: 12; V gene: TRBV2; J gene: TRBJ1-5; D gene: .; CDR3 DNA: TGTGCCAGCGGCTGGGACAATCAGCCCCAGCATTTT; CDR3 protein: CASGWDNQPQHF
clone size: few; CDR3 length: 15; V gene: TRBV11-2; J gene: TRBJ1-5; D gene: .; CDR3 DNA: TGTGCCAGCAGCTTAGATCCAGGGGCCAATCAGCCCCAGCATTTT; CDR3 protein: CASSLDPGANQPQHF
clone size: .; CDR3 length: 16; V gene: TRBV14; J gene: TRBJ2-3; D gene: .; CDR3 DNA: TGTGCCAGCAGCCAAGGTCCAGGAGTCGTAACAGATACGCAGTATTTT; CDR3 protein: CASSQGPGVVTDTQYF
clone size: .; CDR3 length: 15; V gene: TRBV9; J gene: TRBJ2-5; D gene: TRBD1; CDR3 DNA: TGTGCCAGCAGCAAGGGGACAGCCTCCCAAGAGACCCAGTACTTC; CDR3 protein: CASSKGTASQETQYF
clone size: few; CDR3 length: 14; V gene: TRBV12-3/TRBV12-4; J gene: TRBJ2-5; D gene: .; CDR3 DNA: TGTGCCAGCAGTTCCGGGCTCGGCCAAGAGACCCAGTACTTC; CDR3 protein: CASSSGLGQETQYF
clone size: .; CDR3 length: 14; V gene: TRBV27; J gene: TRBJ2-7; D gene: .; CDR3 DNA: TGTGCCAGCAGTCTACAGGACCTCTCCGACGAGCAGTACTTC; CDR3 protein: CASSLQDLSDEQYF
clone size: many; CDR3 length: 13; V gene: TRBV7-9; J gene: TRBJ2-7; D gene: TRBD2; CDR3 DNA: TGTGCCAGCAGCCCGGGGACTAGCCGCGAGCAGTACTTC; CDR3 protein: CASSPGTSREQYF
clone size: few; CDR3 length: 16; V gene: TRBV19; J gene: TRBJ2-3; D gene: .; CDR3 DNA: TGTGCCAGTAGTATAAGCATATCAGCTAGCACAGATACGCAGTATTTT; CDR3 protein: CASSISISASTDTQYF
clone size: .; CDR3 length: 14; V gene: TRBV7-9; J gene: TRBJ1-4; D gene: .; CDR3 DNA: TGTGCCAGCAGCTTAGATGGAGGGATGGAAAAACTGTTTTTT; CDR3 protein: CASSLDGGMEKLFF
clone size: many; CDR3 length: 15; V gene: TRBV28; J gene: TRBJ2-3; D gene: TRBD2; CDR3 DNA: TGTGCCAGCAGTTTAGAACTAGCGGGAACAGATACGCAGTATTTT; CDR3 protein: CASSLELAGTDTQYF
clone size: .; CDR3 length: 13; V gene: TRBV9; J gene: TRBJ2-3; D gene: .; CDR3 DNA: TGTGCCAGCAGCGTAATGGGCACAGATACGCAGTATTTT; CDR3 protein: CASSVMGTDTQYF
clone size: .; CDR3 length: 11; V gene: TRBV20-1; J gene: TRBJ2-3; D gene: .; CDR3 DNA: TGCAGCCGGCCTAGCACAGATACGCAGTATTTT; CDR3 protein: CSRPSTDTQYF
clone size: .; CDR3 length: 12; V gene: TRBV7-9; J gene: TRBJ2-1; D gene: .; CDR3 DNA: TGTGCCAGCAGCCCAGCAGGGGATGAGCAGTTCTTC; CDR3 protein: CASSPAGDEQFF
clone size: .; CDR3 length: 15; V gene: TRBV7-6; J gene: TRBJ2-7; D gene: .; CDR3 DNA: TGTGCCAGCAGCTTAGACCATACAGGGACCTACGAGCAGTACTTC; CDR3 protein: CASSLDHTGTYEQYF
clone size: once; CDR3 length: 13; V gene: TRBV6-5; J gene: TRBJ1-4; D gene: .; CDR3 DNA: TGTGCCAGCGGTTACTCTGCCGGTGAAAAACTGTTTTTT; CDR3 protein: CASGYSAGEKLFF
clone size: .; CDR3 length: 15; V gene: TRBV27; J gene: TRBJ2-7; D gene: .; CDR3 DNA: TGTGCCAGCAGTTTTTCAACGGGCGCTTCCTACGAGCAGTACTTC; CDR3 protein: CASSFSTGASYEQYF